This TCR beta chain was sequenced for a study of cytomegalovirus exposure and HLA in healthy donors. Study outcomes and limitations: V- and J-gene trimming of TCR beta was linked (in a later analysis) to a missense DCLRE1C variant. Researchers left out some V segments, among them TRBV6-2 and TRBV6-3, as indistinguishable. As was reported, the HLA-A and HLA-B alleles of most subjects were accurately predicted from TCR beta sequences.

Germline values: CDR1 MDHEN, CDR2 SYDVKM. The CDR3 contains 13 residues. V was clipped by 4 bases and J by 6 bases, with 10 bases between them. Concerning this clone itself: Its specificity is not known.

13 Jbeta primers and 60 Vbeta primers were used for the PCR. Repertoires were generated with immunoSEQ multiplex PCR, while TCRdb's copy carries only in-frame clones and drops some. The table shows some 160,000 clones, with 68% occurring only once. V gene TRBV28 combines with J gene TRBJ2-1; no clear D gene. Sequenced: PBMCs. The sequence came from a man between 60 and 75 years old in good health and CMV-seronegative. The CDR3 here is CASSSRNGNEQFF. CDR3 bases: TGTGCCAGCAGTTCGAGGAACGGCAATGAGCAGTTCTTC.